Listed here are 30 T cell receptor beta chains from one sample, sequenced in a study of cytomegalovirus exposure and HLA in healthy donors. The PCR had 60 Vbeta and 13 Jbeta primers. Generated by immunoSEQ multiplex PCR, the TCRdb table keeps only in-frame clones and is missing some. The table has roughly 170,000 clones, about 68% seen once; the top ten hold approximately 2.4%. The sequencing sample was made of PBMCs. These TCRs come from a female donor in good health and CMV-seronegative.

The rearrangement uses TRBV6-5 and TRBJ2-1; 7 nucleotides align to TRBD1. Germline trimming cut 6 bases from V and 8 bases from J; bases unmatched to any gene: 13. The germline CDR1 and CDR2 sequences are MNHEY and SVGAGI. The CDR3 runs 15 residues. The CDR3 region has the DNA TGTGCCAGCAGCCAACCGGGACAGCCTTTTGATGAGCAGTTCTTC. Its protein product is CASSQPGQPFDEQFF.

The chain uses TRBV5-4 and TRBJ2-7; D is perhaps TRBD2 (6 bases). This CDR3 contains 15 residues. V dropped 0 bases and J dropped 1 base, with 11 bases sitting between them. Germline lookup yields CDR1 SGHNT and CDR2 YYREEE (reference sequence). CDR3 bases: TGTGCCAGCAGCTTGGGAGGCGGGGTATCCTACGAGCAGTACTTC. As protein: CASSLGGGVSYEQYF.

The chain is built from TRBV7-8 and TRBJ2-5; tentative D call: TRBD2 (5 bases). The end of the DNA fits TRBJ2-7 better, so the J call may be wrong. Germline CDR1 SGHVS, CDR2 FQNEAQ. The CDR3 has 14 residues. CDR3 in DNA: TGTGCCAGCAGCTTAAGAGGGCCCACCTACGAGCAGTACTTC. This encodes CASSLRGPTYEQYF.

The J gene is TRBJ1-5, the V gene TRBV23-1; D gene uncertain. TRBV23-1 is an ORF; its function is uncertain. The CDR3 has 16 residues. Deletions cut 0 bases from V and 1 base from J, with 10 bases between. The CDR3 region is CASSQSGESSNQPQHF. CDR3 bases: TGCGCCAGCAGTCAATCGGGCGAGAGCAGCAATCAGCCCCAGCATTTT.

The chain recombines TRBV2 with TRBJ1-5; 7 bases are a match to TRBD1. Losses at the gene ends were 6 bases for V and 2 bases for J; bases not matched to a gene: 1. Germline loops: CDR1 SNHLY, CDR2 FYNNEI. The CDR3 has 13 amino acids. The CDR3 is CASSQGGNQPQHF. The DNA of the CDR3 is TGTGCCAGCAGCCAGGGGGGCAATCAGCCCCAGCATTTT.

The chain employs TRBV11-2 and TRBJ1-2; D not resolved. The CDR3 length is 14 residues. The V end was cut by 1 base, the J end by 0 bases, with 6 bases between. The germline gives CDR1 SGHAT, CDR2 FQNNGV. CDR3 bases: TGTGCCAGCAGCTTAGTGGTAGCTAACTATGGCTACACCTTC. Protein product: CASSLVVANYGYTF.

This clone has just one count. The V gene is TRBV7-2, the J gene TRBJ1-2; D ambiguous. Germline V gene lookup returns CDR1 SGHTA and CDR2 FQGNSA. This CDR3 comprises 12 residues. Deletions cut 0 bases from V and 13 bases from J, with 12 bases between. CDR3 DNA sequence: TGTGCCAGCAGCTTAGCCGGTTCGAGCGGCACCTTC. Its translation is CASSLAGSSGTF.

The V and J genes are TRBV2 and TRBJ2-7; maybe TRBD2 (6 bases). Trimming left V 1 base short and J 11 bases short, with 15 bases between. Germline lookup yields CDR1 SNHLY and CDR2 FYNNEI. The CDR3 is 13 residues long. CDR3: CASSEGWQGGEYF. Written as DNA, the CDR3 is TGTGCCAGCAGTGAAGGCTGGCAGGGCGGGGAGTACTTC.

V gene TRBV7-9 combines with J gene TRBJ1-2; TRBD1 matches at 7 bases. This CDR3 spans 14 amino acids. The junction had 7 bases not matched to a gene; V was cut back by 5 bases and J by 4 bases. Germline V gene sequence: CDR1 SEHNR, CDR2 FQNEAQ (reference sequence). The CDR3 region has the DNA TGTGCCAGCAGCCCCGGACAGGTTTTCTATGGCTACACCTTC. Translation: CASSPGQVFYGYTF.

This chain joins TRBV5-1 and TRBJ2-6; the D is unclear. Trimming cost V 0 bases and J 0 bases, with 4 bases left between them. Germline-derived CDR1 and CDR2 are SGHRS and YFSETQ. The CDR3 is made up of 15 amino acids. CDR3 amino acids: CASSLVGSGANVLTF. The DNA of the CDR3 is TGCGCCAGCAGCTTGGTCGGCTCTGGGGCCAACGTCCTGACTTTC.

The chain joins TRBV18 to TRBJ2-1, with 11 bases identical to TRBD1. CDR1 and CDR2 (germline): KGHSH, LQKENI. The V segment lost 6 bases and the J segment 7 bases; nucleotides outside the gene matches: 8. The CDR3 consists of 15 residues. The DNA for the CDR3 is TGTGCCAGCTCTTCAACCGGGACAGGGGGAAATGAGCAGTTCTTC. Translation gives CASSSTGTGGNEQFF.

The V gene is TRBV19, the J gene TRBJ1-1; 7 bases line up with TRBD1. With V trimmed by 3 bases and J by 5 bases, 15 bases remained unmatched. The germline V gene has CDR1 LNHDA and CDR2 SQIVND (reference sequence). The CDR3 consists of 17 residues. The DNA of the CDR3 is TGTGCCAGTAGTATCATTAGGCAGACAGGGTACAGGACTGAAGCTTTCTTT. As protein: CASSIIRQTGYRTEAFF.

The V call is TRBV7-3, the J call TRBJ2-1; the D gene is possibly TRBD2 (5 bases). The CDR3 has 14 residues. CDR1 and CDR2 from the germline V gene are SGHTA and FQGTGA. Trimming pared 5 bases from V and 3 bases from J, leaving 11 bases between. The CDR3 DNA reads as TGTGCCAGCAGCCCTAGCCTCGGCTACAATGAGCAGTTCTTC. As protein: CASSPSLGYNEQFF.

This CDR3 is CASSPSGLAKGTQYF. The CDR3 DNA sequence: TGTGCCAGCAGCCCATCCGGACTAGCCAAGGGTACGCAGTATTTT. This chain joins TRBV7-8 and TRBJ2-3, with 8 nucleotides matching TRBD2. Germline V CDR1 and CDR2: SGHVS, FQNEAQ. CDR3 length: 15 residues. V was pared by 5 bases and J by 8 bases, with 12 bases of the junction left unmatched.

The chain recombines TRBV27 with TRBJ1-2, with TRBD1 identical over 7 bases. V shed 5 bases and J 6 bases; nucleotides not matched to a gene: 6. This CDR3 comprises 13 residues. Germline CDR1 is MNHEY and CDR2 is SMNVEV (reference sequence). The CDR3 sequence is CASSRPTGNGYTF. CDR3 DNA: TGTGCCAGCAGTCGCCCGACAGGGAATGGCTACACCTTC.

This chain connects TRBV4-2 to TRBJ2-5; D possibly corresponds to TRBD2 (7 bases). The CDR3 runs 16 residues. In germline, CDR1 is LGHNA, CDR2 YNFKEQ. V was shortened by 0 bases and J by 5 bases, with 16 bases between the two germline ends. CDR3 in amino acids: CASSQEGGRWGETQYF. The DNA for the CDR3 is TGTGCCAGCAGCCAAGAGGGGGGGCGTTGGGGGGAGACCCAGTACTTC.

This CDR3 reads CASSQEVGGFAGTNTGELFF. CDR3 nucleotides: TGTGCCAGCAGCCAGGAGGTCGGAGGGTTTGCGGGAACGAACACCGGGGAGCTGTTTTTT. The genes are TRBV4-2 and TRBJ2-2; the D gene is possibly TRBD2 (6 bases). Trimming stripped 3 bases from V and 0 bases from J, with 23 bases between. CDR1 LGHNA and CDR2 YNFKEQ come from the germline V gene. The CDR3 spans 20 residues.

This clone was recorded only once. The chain carries TRBV5-8 and TRBJ1-2; D not resolved. The V end lost 0 bases, the J end lost 7 bases, and 10 bases lay between the germline ends. CDR3 size: 13 residues. Germline V gives CDR1 SGHTS, CDR2 YDEGEE. DNA of the CDR3: TGTGCCAGCAGCTTGGCCTGGGCGGGTGGCTACACCTTC. Its translation is CASSLAWAGGYTF. The full variable domain, completed using reference TRBV5-8 and TRBJ1-2, is EAGVTQSPTHLIKTRGQQATLRCSPISGHTSVYWYQQALGLGLQFLLWYDEGEERNRGNFPPRFSGRQFPNYSSELNVNALELEDSALYLCASSLAWAGGYTFGSGTRLTVV.

The rearrangement joins TRBV6-1 to TRBJ1-2, with TRBD1 matching 8 bases. The germline V gene encodes CDR1 MNHNS and CDR2 SASEGT. The CDR3 loop spans 16 amino acids. The J segment lost 4 bases and the V segment lost 1 base, leaving 8 bases of the junction unmatched. The CDR3 DNA is TGTGCCAGCAGTGAAGATCTCACAGGGGGGAGCTATGGCTACACCTTC. Translation: CASSEDLTGGSYGYTF.

The chain employs TRBV28 and TRBJ2-3; D is uncertain. The germline V gene encodes CDR1 MDHEN and CDR2 SYDVKM. The CDR3 contains 11 residues. V lost 10 bases and J lost 4, with 9 bases in between. CDR3 sequence reads: CATLLSDTQYF. The CDR3 coding sequence is TGTGCCACCTTACTATCAGATACGCAGTATTTT.

V usage is TRBV28 and J usage is TRBJ1-4; D possibly corresponds to TRBD1 (5 bases). The CDR3 consists of 13 residues. V lost 6 bases, J lost 4 bases, and 9 bases lay in between. Germline V gene lookup returns CDR1 MDHEN and CDR2 SYDVKM. CDR3 nucleotide sequence: TGTGCCAGCAGGGCAGGGCATAATGAAAAACTGTTTTTT. Its translation is CASRAGHNEKLFF.

V usage is TRBV10-3 and J usage is TRBJ1-4; D possibly corresponds to TRBD1 (5 bases). CDR3 length equals 14 residues. Germline assignment: CDR1 ENHRY and CDR2 SYGVKD. The V end lost 1 base, the J end lost 7 bases, and 10 bases lay between the germline ends. Written as DNA, the CDR3 is TGTGCCATCAGTGAGTGGGGCGGGGGTGAAAAACTGTTTTTT. It is translated as CAISEWGGGEKLFF.

The gene calls are TRBV7-9 and TRBJ2-1; 9 nucleotides line up with TRBD2. CDR1 SEHNR and CDR2 FQNEAQ come from the germline V gene (reference sequence). The J segment lost 7 bases and the V segment lost 9 bases, leaving 16 bases of the junction unmatched. This CDR3 is 16 amino acids long. The CDR3 region is CASRLLAGYIRNEQFF. As DNA, the CDR3 is TGTGCCAGTCGTCTGCTAGCGGGATACATTCGGAATGAGCAGTTCTTC.

The genes are TRBV11-2 and TRBJ2-7; D is possibly TRBD2 (5 bases). The germline V gene has CDR1 SGHAT and CDR2 FQNNGV. The CDR3 consists of 13 residues. V lost 0 bases, J lost 5 bases, and 8 bases lay in between. Written as DNA, the CDR3 is TGTGCCAGCAGCTTAGATCTCGGGGACGAGCAGTACTTC. Translated: CASSLDLGDEQYF.

The sample holds a few counts of this clone. The chain combines TRBV29-1 with TRBJ1-1, with D tentatively TRBD1 (5 bases). The CDR3 sequence is 15 residues long. V was trimmed by 7 bases and J by 4 bases, leaving 22 bases between them. The germline V gene has CDR1 SQVTM and CDR2 ANQGSEA. The CDR3 nucleotides read TGCAGCGCCGGAGGAGTGGCTGGGGGAGGCACTGAAGCTTTCTTT. Residues: CSAGGVAGGGTEAFF.

The gene calls are TRBV5-4 and TRBJ1-2; the D gene is possibly TRBD1 (5 bases). Per germline, CDR1 SGHNT and CDR2 YYREEE (reference sequence). This CDR3 spans 12 amino acids. V lost 0 bases and J lost 6, with 6 bases in between. CDR3 in DNA: TGTGCCAGCAGCTTGGCAGGGAATGGCTACACCTTC. It specifies CASSLAGNGYTF.

The genes are TRBV4-3 and TRBJ1-3; D gene unclear. Deletions cut 0 bases from V and 5 bases from J, with 11 bases between. CDR3 length: 15 residues. The germline V gene encodes CDR1 LGHNA and CDR2 YSLEER. The CDR3 sequence is CASSQDEDRRNTIYF. CDR3 nucleotide sequence: TGCGCCAGCAGCCAAGATGAGGATCGAAGAAACACCATATATTTT.

Only one count was recorded for this clone. The chain links TRBV6-1 to TRBJ2-1; D remains unclear. This CDR3 is built from 13 residues. CDR1 is MNHNS and CDR2 is SASEGT in the germline V gene. Trimming cost V 7 bases and J 4 bases, with 11 bases left between them. CDR3 loop: CASILRVYNEQFF. Here the CDR3 DNA reads TGTGCCAGCATATTACGAGTTTACAATGAGCAGTTCTTC.

The rearrangement joins TRBV19 to TRBJ1-2; no definite D call. The CDR3 length is 16 residues. The germline gives CDR1 LNHDA, CDR2 SQIVND (reference sequence). V was shortened by 6 bases and J by 4 bases, with 21 bases between the two germline ends. The CDR3 DNA is TGTGCCAGTAGCCATGGAGTCGGGGTCCAAAGCTATGGCTACACCTTC. Its protein product is CASSHGVGVQSYGYTF.

This clone was found once. The chain couples TRBV13 to TRBJ2-1; 8 positions match TRBD2. This CDR3 has 15 amino acids. The junction had 12 bases not matched to a gene; V was cut back by 4 bases and J by 10 bases. Germline V CDR1 and CDR2: PRHDT, FYEKMQ (reference sequence). CDR3 sequence (DNA): TGTGCCAGCAGCTCCGGGAGGGCCCCCCTTGGGGAGCAGTTCTTC. It encodes CASSSGRAPLGEQFF.